This T cell receptor beta chain is drawn from a study of shared clonotypes between healthy human individuals. Study observations and caveats: Inspection by rarefaction showed sorted-subset sequencing to be incomplete despite large depth.

This clone was picked up one time. Its antigen is still unknown. The assay was run at deep level. In the sorted-subset replicate PCRs, around 220 ng DNA, roughly 30,000 T cell genomes, was used. TCRdb's table, derived via immunoSEQ multiplex PCR, lists solely in-frame clones and lacks some. The sample lists 500,000 to 550,000 clones, 95% to 96% seen once, with about 0.064% in the top ten. Donors comprised only Caucasian adults living in Nashville, Tennessee. This CDR3 is built from 17 residues. The V segment lost 6 bases and the J segment 1 base; nucleotides outside the gene matches: 13. CDR1 and CDR2 (germline): SNHLY, FYNNEI.

The receptor comes from a woman in her 30s in good health. The sequenced sample was naive CD4+ T cells sorted from blood. Documented subset: CD45RA+ positively selected. The chain combines TRBV2 with TRBJ2-5; 8 bases match TRBD1. CDR3 nucleotide sequence: TGTGCCAGCAGCCCTAGGACAGGGTGGTACGGCCAAGAGACCCAGTACTTC. Its protein is CASSPRTGWYGQETQYF.